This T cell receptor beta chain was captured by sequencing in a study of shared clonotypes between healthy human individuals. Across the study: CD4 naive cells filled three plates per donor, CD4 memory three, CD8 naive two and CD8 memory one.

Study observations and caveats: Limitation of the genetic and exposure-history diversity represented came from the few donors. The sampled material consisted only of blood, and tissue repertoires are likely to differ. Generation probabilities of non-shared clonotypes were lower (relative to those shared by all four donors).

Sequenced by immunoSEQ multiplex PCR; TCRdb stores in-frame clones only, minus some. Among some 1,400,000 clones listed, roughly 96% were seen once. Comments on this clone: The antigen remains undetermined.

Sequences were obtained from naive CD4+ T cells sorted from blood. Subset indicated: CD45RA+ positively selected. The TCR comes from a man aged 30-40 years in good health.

The CDR3 nucleotides read TGTGCCAGCAGGACCCTCAGGGGCCCCTACGAGCAGTACTTC. This codes for CASRTLRGPYEQYF. This rearrangement joins TRBV27 to TRBJ2-7; a weak D match, TRBD1 (6 bases). V lost 6 bases to trimming and J lost 2 bases, with 14 bases between them. Germline lookup yields CDR1 MNHEY and CDR2 SMNVEV (reference sequence). The CDR3 covers 14 residues.